A single sample gave rise to the 24 T cell receptor beta chains below, sequenced in a study of neurological immune-mediated disorders. TCRdb reprocessed the 5' RACE reads with MiXCR, giving one entry per CDR3 protein. The sample consists of 50,000 to 65,000 distinct CDR3 sequences, about 3.5% of them appearing once. Sequencing used PBMCs. The receptor source for this set is a man aged 30 to 45 with multiple sclerosis.

This clonotype was seen at least ten times. The J gene is TRBJ2-1, the V gene TRBV10-3; 9 bases fit TRBD1. Trimming removed 4 bases from V and 10 bases from J; junction bases left unmatched: 2. The germline CDR1 and CDR2 sequences are ENHRY and SYGVKD. The CDR3 is 12 amino acids. The chain's CDR3 is CAISGTGAEQFF. The DNA of the CDR3 is TGTGCCATCAGTGGGACAGGGGCAGAGCAGTTCTTC.

This clonotype was seen repeatedly, ten times or more. The V and J genes are TRBV27 and TRBJ1-4; maybe TRBD1 (5 bases). Germline V CDR1 and CDR2: MNHEY, SMNVEV (reference sequence). V was trimmed by 3 bases and J by 3 bases, leaving 11 bases between them. The CDR3 runs 15 residues. In DNA form, the CDR3 reads TGTGCCAGCAGTTTTATCAGGGCTCCTAATGAAAAACTGTTTTTT. As protein: CASSFIRAPNEKLFF.

This clonotype was observed at least ten times. The chain joins TRBV7-3 to TRBJ2-1, with 10 bases that match TRBD2. J was trimmed by 2 bases and V by 7 bases; bases with no gene match: 8. Germline V gene sequence: CDR1 SGHTA, CDR2 FQGTGA. This CDR3 has 16 residues. The CDR3 sequence: CASTVSGRLPYNEQFF. DNA of the CDR3: TGTGCCAGCACCGTTAGCGGGAGGCTACCCTACAATGAGCAGTTCTTC.

This clonotype showed up many times. This sequence joins TRBV11-2 and TRBJ2-5; D gene ambiguous. The V and J ends lost 0 bases and 5 bases respectively, with 13 bases between them. The CDR3 covers 15 residues. CDR1 SGHAT and CDR2 FQNNGV come from the germline V gene. The CDR3: CASSLDLDTRETQYF. In nucleotides, the CDR3 is TGTGCCAGCAGCTTAGACTTAGACACCCGGGAGACCCAGTACTTC.

In this sample, this clonotype turned up many times. This chain links TRBV10-1 with TRBJ1-1; unclear D gene. Trimming removed 6 bases from V and 0 bases from J, with 8 bases in between. The V gene's germline CDR1 is WNHNN and CDR2 SYGVQD (reference sequence). The length of the CDR3 is 13 residues. CDR3 in amino acids: CASRSAMNTEAFF. The CDR3 bases are TGCGCCAGCAGGTCAGCGATGAACACTGAAGCTTTCTTT.

This clonotype was found many times. The CDR3 DNA reads TGTGCCAGCAGTGAATCAGTTTGGACAGCGAACTATGGCTACACCTTC. Amino acids: CASSESVWTANYGYTF. The chain recombines TRBV6-1 with TRBJ1-2, with a tentative D call TRBD1 (6 bases). Germline V gives CDR1 MNHNS, CDR2 SASEGT. There are 16 residues in the CDR3. V shed 2 bases and J shed 2 bases, with 15 bases lying between them.

This clonotype was recorded at least ten times. The rearrangement links TRBV5-1 to TRBJ2-1, with D possibly matching TRBD1 (6 bases). Per the germline V gene, CDR1 is SGHRS and CDR2 is YFSETQ. V lost 4 bases and J 3 bases, leaving 8 bases between the germline ends. The CDR3 has 13 amino acids. The CDR3 here is CASSRDNYNEQFF. The CDR3 DNA follows: TGCGCCAGCAGCCGGGACAACTACAATGAGCAGTTCTTC.

This clonotype was counted many times. The chain joins TRBV20-1 to TRBJ1-2, with a weak D call TRBD1 (5 bases). Germline loops: CDR1 DFQATT, CDR2 SNEGSKA (reference sequence). V lost 3 bases and J lost 4, with 15 bases in between. The CDR3 covers 14 residues. The CDR3 here is CSASDRWRGYGYTF. CDR3 bases: TGCAGTGCTAGCGACCGGTGGAGGGGCTATGGCTACACCTTC.

Ten or more counts support this clonotype. This rearrangement joins TRBV4-1 to TRBJ1-2; 9 nucleotides line up with TRBD1. CDR1 and CDR2 (germline): MGHRA, YSYEKL. J was trimmed by 6 bases and V by 0 bases; bases with no gene match: 8. The length of the CDR3 is 16 residues. This CDR3 is CASSQDGTGRGDGYTF. The CDR3 DNA reads TGCGCCAGCAGCCAAGATGGGACAGGGAGGGGCGATGGCTACACCTTC.

This clonotype was seen repeatedly, ten times or more. The CDR3 DNA follows: TGTGCCAGCAGCTTTCGACAGGGTCCAGATACGCAGTATTTT. This gives the protein CASSFRQGPDTQYF. The rearrangement joins TRBV7-2 to TRBJ2-3; TRBD1 matches at 7 bases. This CDR3 is built from 14 residues. In germline, CDR1 is SGHTA, CDR2 FQGNSA. V gave up 3 bases and J gave up 4 bases; unmatched junction bases: 4.

This clonotype was picked up many times. The chain couples TRBV5-1 to TRBJ2-1; 9 bases are a match to TRBD2. Germline V lookup: CDR1 SGHRS, CDR2 YFSETQ. Trimming at V came to 5 bases and at J to 10 bases, leaving 10 bases not matched to a gene. The CDR3 length is 14 residues. This chain's CDR3 is CASRVAGALSEQFF. The CDR3 DNA sequence: TGCGCCAGCAGGGTAGCGGGAGCCCTCAGCGAGCAGTTCTTC.

This clonotype was seen many times. The rearrangement joins TRBV27 to TRBJ1-2; D is perhaps TRBD1 (6 bases). The CDR3 is 15 amino acids. With 5 bases removed from V and 5 bases from J, the gap between germline ends came to 18 bases. CDR1 is MNHEY and CDR2 is SMNVEV in the germline V gene (reference sequence). This CDR3 is CASSPPPGAGYGYTF. The CDR3 bases are TGTGCCAGCAGTCCCCCCCCGGGGGCGGGTTATGGCTACACCTTC.

This clonotype was counted many times. The V and J genes are TRBV5-1 and TRBJ2-1, with a tentative D call TRBD2 (5 bases). Germline assignment: CDR1 SGHRS and CDR2 YFSETQ. The CDR3 runs to 12 residues. V lost 3 bases and J 10 bases, leaving 11 bases between the germline ends. The CDR3 is CASSWTVGEQFF. The CDR3 nucleotides read TGCGCCAGCAGCTGGACTGTGGGGGAGCAGTTCTTC.

This chain connects TRBV10-3 to TRBJ2-3, with 7 bases matching TRBD1. Germline V gives CDR1 ENHRY, CDR2 SYGVKD. This CDR3 comprises 15 residues. V lost 1 base, J lost 2 bases, and 3 bases stayed unmatched. The CDR3 loop is CAISEYGQATDTQYF. In nucleotides, the CDR3 is TGTGCCATCAGTGAGTATGGACAGGCCACAGATACGCAGTATTTT.

In this sample, this clonotype turned up many times. This rearrangement joins TRBV2 to TRBJ2-3; the match to TRBD2 covers 11 bases. Germline V gives CDR1 SNHLY, CDR2 FYNNEI. CDR3 size: 16 residues. The trim removed 4 bases at V and 1 base at J, leaving 4 bases unmatched. This chain's CDR3 is CASSALAGGRTDTQYF. The CDR3 region has the DNA TGTGCCAGCAGTGCCCTAGCGGGAGGACGCACAGATACGCAGTATTTT.

This clonotype has ten or more counts. V usage is TRBV28 and J usage is TRBJ1-2; TRBD1 might be the D (5 bases). Germline V lookup: CDR1 MDHEN, CDR2 SYDVKM. This CDR3 has 15 amino acids. V lost 6 bases to trimming and J lost 4 bases, with 18 bases between them. The chain's CDR3 is CASSPWDGGPYGYTF. In DNA form, the CDR3 reads TGTGCCAGCAGCCCTTGGGACGGCGGACCCTATGGCTACACCTTC.

This clonotype has at least ten counts. V usage is TRBV29-1 and J usage is TRBJ1-1, with TRBD1 identical over 10 bases. V was pared by 1 base and J by 11 bases, with 4 bases of the junction left unmatched. Per germline, CDR1 SQVTM and CDR2 ANQGSEA. The CDR3 sequence is 12 residues long. Here the CDR3 DNA reads TGCAGCGTTGAAGTCCCGGGACAGGGGGCTTTCTTT. Amino acid sequence: CSVEVPGQGAFF.

This clonotype was recorded at least ten times. This chain links TRBV20-1 with TRBJ2-7; 9 bases align to TRBD1. The germline CDR1 and CDR2 sequences are DFQATT and SNEGSKA (reference sequence). J was trimmed by 4 bases and V by 4 bases; bases with no gene match: 8. The CDR3 is 14 residues long. CDR3 DNA sequence: TGCAGTGCTATAGCCCCGGGACAGGGTTACGAGCAGTACTTC. Its translation: CSAIAPGQGYEQYF.

At least ten counts were recorded for this clonotype. J is TRBJ1-6 and V is TRBV30; D gene ambiguous. Germline V gives CDR1 GTSNPN, CDR2 SVGIG (reference sequence). Trimming took off 0 bases at V and 7 bases at J, with 10 bases between the two ends. This CDR3 has 14 residues. The CDR3 region is CAWSVGQTNSPLHF. The CDR3 DNA follows: TGTGCCTGGAGTGTAGGGCAGACAAATTCACCCCTCCACTTT.

At least ten counts were recorded for this clonotype. The genes are TRBV7-9 and TRBJ1-5; no clear D gene. Trimming shortened V by 0 bases and J by 4 bases, and 10 bases separated the two germline ends. The CDR3 runs to 15 residues. Germline assignment: CDR1 SEHNR and CDR2 FQNEAQ (reference sequence). CDR3 region: CASSLATHENQPQHF. For the CDR3, the DNA is TGTGCCAGCAGCTTAGCAACCCACGAGAATCAGCCCCAGCATTTT.

This clonotype was recorded at least ten times. V usage is TRBV27 and J usage is TRBJ1-4; D possibly corresponds to TRBD1 (5 bases). V lost 5 bases to trimming and J lost 5 bases, with 18 bases between them. The germline gives CDR1 MNHEY, CDR2 SMNVEV (reference sequence). This CDR3 spans 16 amino acids. The CDR3 here is CASSPTLAGRNEKLFF. CDR3 sequence (DNA): TGTGCCAGCAGTCCGACTCTGGCAGGGAGGAATGAAAAACTGTTTTTT.

This clonotype was seen a handful of times. The chain has TRBV29-1 and TRBJ2-5; D is ambiguous. Germline assignment: CDR1 SQVTM and CDR2 ANQGSEA. V was shortened by 6 bases and J by 3 bases, with 14 bases between the two germline ends. This CDR3 is 13 amino acids long. The CDR3 sequence is CSVGRTEEETQYF. Here the CDR3 DNA reads TGCAGCGTCGGACGAACTGAAGAAGAGACCCAGTACTTC.

This clonotype has a count of ten or more. This rearrangement joins TRBV20-1 to TRBJ2-7; maybe TRBD2 (6 bases). Germline CDR1 reads DFQATT; CDR2 reads SNEGSKA (reference sequence). V gave up 6 bases and J gave up 5 bases, with 20 bases separating them. The CDR3 length is 14 residues. The chain's CDR3 is CSAQIGRGFNEQYF. The CDR3 bases are TGCAGTGCCCAGATCGGACGGGGGTTCAACGAGCAGTACTTC.

This clonotype was picked up many times. The chain has TRBV13 and TRBJ2-2; no clear D. The CDR3 sequence is 12 residues long. Germline lookup yields CDR1 PRHDT and CDR2 FYEKMQ (reference sequence). The ends were cut back, 5 bases at V and 3 bases at J, with 4 bases in the middle. CDR3 sequence reads: CASSPYTGELFF. The CDR3 DNA is TGTGCCAGCAGCCCATACACCGGGGAGCTGTTTTTT.